The clone carrying this TCR beta chain was seen repeatedly, ten times or more. Its antigen is unknown. The TCR beta CDR3 regions underwent amplification using RNA transcripts as the source. The TCR CDR3 first-round RT-PCR relied on the HTBI primer set. TCRdb processed the multiplex PCR reads anew with MiXCR; each CDR3 protein has one entry. Among fewer than 600,000 distinct CDR3 sequences, about an eighth were seen once, and the ten largest hold around 17%. These data originate in a study of T cells in Graves' hyperthyroidism and ophthalmopathy. V lost 5 bases, J lost 8 bases, and 6 bases stayed unmatched. The CDR3 is 13 amino acids. From germline, CDR1 is MNHEY and CDR2 SMNVEV (reference sequence). Over 18 months, lack of ophthalmopathy progression marked Graves' hyperthyroidism as stable. Patients aged 18 to 65 with hyperthyroidism were newly diagnosed, with duration under 2 months. Study outcomes and limitations: Ophthalmopathy and stable hyperthyroidism were told apart by a 13 V-J model. Blood also contained most expanded thyroid clonotypes above 0.001.

The source material was blood. The origin of this receptor is a woman between 18 and 29 years old with Graves' hyperthyroidism. This chain links TRBV27 with TRBJ2-1; the match to TRBD2 covers 7 bases. The CDR3: CASSPRLAYEQFF. For the CDR3, the DNA is TGTGCCAGCAGTCCAAGACTAGCCTATGAGCAGTTCTTC.